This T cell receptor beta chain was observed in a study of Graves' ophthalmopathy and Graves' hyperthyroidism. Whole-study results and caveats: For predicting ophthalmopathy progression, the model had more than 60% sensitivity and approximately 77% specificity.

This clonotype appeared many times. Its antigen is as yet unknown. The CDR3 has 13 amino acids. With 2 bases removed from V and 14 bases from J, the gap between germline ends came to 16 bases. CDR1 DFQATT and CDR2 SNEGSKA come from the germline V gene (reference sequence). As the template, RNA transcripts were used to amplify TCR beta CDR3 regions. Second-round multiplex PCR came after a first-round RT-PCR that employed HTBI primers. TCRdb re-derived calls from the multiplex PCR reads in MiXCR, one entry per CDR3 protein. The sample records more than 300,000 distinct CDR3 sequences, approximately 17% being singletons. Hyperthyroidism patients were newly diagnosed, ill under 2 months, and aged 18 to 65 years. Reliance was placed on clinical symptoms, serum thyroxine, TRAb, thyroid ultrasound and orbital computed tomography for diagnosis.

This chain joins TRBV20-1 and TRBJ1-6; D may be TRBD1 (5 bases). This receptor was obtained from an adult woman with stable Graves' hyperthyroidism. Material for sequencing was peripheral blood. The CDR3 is CSARIAGQGSLHF. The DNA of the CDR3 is TGCAGTGCTAGAATTGCAGGCCAGGGATCCCTCCACTTT.